Following are 2 T cell receptor beta chains from one sample sequenced in a study of cytomegalovirus exposure and HLA in healthy donors. Sequencing used immunoSEQ multiplex PCR; TCRdb keeps in-frame clones, though not all of them. There are 40,000 to 55,000 clones in the sample; approximately 94% occur only once, and 2.1% lies in the top ten. Sequences were obtained from PBMCs. Every receptor here comes from a woman younger than 35 in good health and CMV-seronegative.

The chain joins TRBV6-6 to TRBJ2-1, with 7 bases lining up with TRBD2. Trimming at V came to 6 bases and at J to 7 bases, leaving 12 bases not matched to a gene. This CDR3 has 15 amino acids. Germline CDR1 MNHNY, CDR2 SVGAGI (reference sequence). The CDR3 here is CASRTERGPGNEQFF. CDR3 bases: TGTGCCAGCAGAACCGAGCGGGGCCCGGGGAATGAGCAGTTCTTC.

The CDR3 reads CASSFQGDYGYTF. The CDR3 DNA is TGTGCCAGCAGCTTTCAGGGTGACTATGGCTACACCTTC. The chain carries TRBV5-4 and TRBJ1-2; D might be TRBD1 (5 bases). Germline-derived CDR1 and CDR2 are SGHNT and YYREEE (reference sequence). The V end lost 2 bases, the J end lost 3 bases, and 8 bases lay between the germline ends. The CDR3 is 13 residues long.